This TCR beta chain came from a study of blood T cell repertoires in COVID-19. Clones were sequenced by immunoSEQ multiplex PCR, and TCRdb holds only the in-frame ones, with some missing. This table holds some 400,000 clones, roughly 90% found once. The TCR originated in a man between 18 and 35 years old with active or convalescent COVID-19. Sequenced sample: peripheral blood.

The DNA for the CDR3 is TGTGCCAGTAGTACGGGACAGAGAACTGACAATGAGCAGTTCTTC. Translated, it gives CASSTGQRTDNEQFF. This chain links TRBV19 with TRBJ2-1, with 7 bases fitting TRBD1. There are 15 residues in the CDR3. The V segment lost 4 bases and the J segment 5 bases; nucleotides outside the gene matches: 8. The germline V gene encodes CDR1 LNHDA and CDR2 SQIVND (reference sequence).